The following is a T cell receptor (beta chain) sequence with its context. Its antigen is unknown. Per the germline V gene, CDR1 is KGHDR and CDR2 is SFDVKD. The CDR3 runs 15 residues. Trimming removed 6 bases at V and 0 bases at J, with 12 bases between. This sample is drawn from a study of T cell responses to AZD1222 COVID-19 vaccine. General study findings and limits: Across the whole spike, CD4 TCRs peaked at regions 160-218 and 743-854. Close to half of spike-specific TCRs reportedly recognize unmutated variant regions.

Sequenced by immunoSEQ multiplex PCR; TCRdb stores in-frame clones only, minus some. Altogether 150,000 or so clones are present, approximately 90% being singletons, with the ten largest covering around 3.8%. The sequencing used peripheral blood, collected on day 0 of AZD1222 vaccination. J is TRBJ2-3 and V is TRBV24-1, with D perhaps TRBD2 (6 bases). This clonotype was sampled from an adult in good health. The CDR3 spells CATSRGTASTDTQYF. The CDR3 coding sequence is TGTGCCACCAGTCGGGGGACGGCTAGCACAGATACGCAGTATTTT.